The 9 T cell receptor beta chains presented below share a single source sample, sequenced in a study of CD8+CD57+ T cells in acquired aplastic anemia. Template material for TCR beta VDJ and CDR3 profiling consisted of genomic DNA. TCRdb independently ran MiXCR on the reads; one entry per CDR3 protein. The sample consists of about 180,000 distinct CDR3 sequences, more than 60% of them appearing once. Flow cytometry had shown expanded CD8+CD57+ cells in the patients chosen for sequencing. The sample comprised sorted CD4+, CD8+, or CD8+CD57+ T cells (not recorded which) from PBMCs. The receptor source for this set is a human donor with aplastic anemia.

This clonotype was seen at least ten times. This clone may be a read error of a much larger clone one base away. V usage is TRBV29-1 and J usage is TRBJ2-1; perhaps TRBD2 as D (6 bases). This CDR3 comprises 13 residues. Germline loops: CDR1 SQVTM, CDR2 ANQGSEA. The CDR3 region has the DNA TGCAGCGTTGTCGGGGGTTCCTACAATGTGCAGTTCTTC. Translation gives CSVVGGSYNVQFF.

The gene calls are TRBV29-1 and TRBJ1-1; D may be TRBD1 (5 bases). V lost 3 bases to trimming and J lost 1 base, with 9 bases between them. There are 13 residues in the CDR3. Germline V lookup: CDR1 SQVTM, CDR2 ANQGSEA. The CDR3 nucleotides are TGCAGCGTTGATGGGGGACCGAACACTGAAGCTTTCTTT. Its translation is CSVDGGPNTEAFF.

V is TRBV20-1 and J is TRBJ1-5; 8 nucleotides line up with TRBD1. Germline V gives CDR1 DFQATT, CDR2 SNEGSKA (reference sequence). The CDR3 spans 14 residues. V lost 6 bases and J lost 3; bases outside the gene matches: 7. DNA for the CDR3: TGCAGTGCCCCGACAGGGGCGGACAATCAGCCCCAGCATTTT. This sequence encodes CSAPTGADNQPQHF.

CDR3 in amino acids: CASSSPTGYEQYF. The CDR3 nucleotides are TGTGCCAGCAGCTCACCGACAGGCTACGAGCAGTACTTC. The chain has TRBV12-3 or TRBV12-4 and TRBJ2-7, with TRBD1 as a possible D gene (6 bases). The ends were cut back, 6 bases at V and 3 bases at J, with 12 bases in the middle. The CDR3 has 13 residues.

This clonotype was detected only once. The chain is built from TRBV20-1 and TRBJ2-5, with TRBD1 matching 7 bases. The germline gives CDR1 DFQATT, CDR2 SNEGSKA (reference sequence). V trimming: 0 bases; J trimming: 1 base; junction bases outside the gene matches: 5. CDR3 size: 15 residues. CDR3 amino acids: CSARDIGTVQETQYF. The CDR3 DNA reads as TGCAGTGCTAGAGATATAGGGACAGTCCAAGAGACCCAGTACTTC.

This chain links TRBV2 with TRBJ2-3; the match to TRBD1 covers 12 bases. Germline V gene lookup returns CDR1 SNHLY and CDR2 FYNNEI. V dropped 9 bases and J dropped 0; count of bases not matched to a gene: 7. This CDR3 is built from 16 residues. CDR3 region: CASTKGQGASTDTQYF. DNA for the CDR3: TGTGCCAGTACAAAGGGACAGGGGGCTAGCACAGATACGCAGTATTTT.

V and J are TRBV29-1 and TRBJ2-1; 8 bases align to TRBD1. The CDR3 loop spans 18 amino acids. CDR1 is SQVTM, CDR2 ANQGSEA, per germline. CDR3 amino acids: CAINPDRGIAGSYNEQFF. CDR3 DNA: TGCGCCATCAACCCCGACAGGGGAATAGCAGGCTCCTACAATGAGCAGTTCTTC.

The count of this clonotype is one. V is TRBV5-1 and J is TRBJ1-4, with D possibly matching TRBD1 (5 bases). Germline V lookup: CDR1 SGHRS, CDR2 YFSETQ. Trimming left V 1 base short and J 3 bases short, with 13 bases between. The CDR3 is 16 residues long. CDR3 residues: CASSLTASRANEKLFF. CDR3 nucleotides: TGCGCCAGCAGCTTGACAGCGAGCAGGGCTAATGAAAAACTGTTTTTT.

As regards this clonotype: Since a much larger clone is just one base distant, this may be a read error. The rearrangement uses TRBV7-4 and TRBJ2-7, with 8 bases identical to TRBD1. Germline V gene sequence: CDR1 SGHVT, CDR2 SQSDAQ. The CDR3 spans 13 residues. CDR3 in DNA: TGTGCCAGCAGTTTACAGGGGGGCTACGGGCAGTACTTC. Protein sequence: CASSLQGGYGQYF.